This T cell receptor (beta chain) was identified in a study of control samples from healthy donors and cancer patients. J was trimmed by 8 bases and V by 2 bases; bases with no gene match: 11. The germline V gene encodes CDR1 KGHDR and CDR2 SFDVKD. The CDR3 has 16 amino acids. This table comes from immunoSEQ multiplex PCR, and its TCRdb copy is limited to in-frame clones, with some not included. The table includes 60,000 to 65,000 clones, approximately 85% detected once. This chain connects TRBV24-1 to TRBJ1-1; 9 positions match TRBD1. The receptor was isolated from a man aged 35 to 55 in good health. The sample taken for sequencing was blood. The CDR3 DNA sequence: TGTGCCACCAGTGATTCACAACAGGGGGCAATGAAAGAAGCTTTCTTT. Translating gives CATSDSQQGAMKEAFF.